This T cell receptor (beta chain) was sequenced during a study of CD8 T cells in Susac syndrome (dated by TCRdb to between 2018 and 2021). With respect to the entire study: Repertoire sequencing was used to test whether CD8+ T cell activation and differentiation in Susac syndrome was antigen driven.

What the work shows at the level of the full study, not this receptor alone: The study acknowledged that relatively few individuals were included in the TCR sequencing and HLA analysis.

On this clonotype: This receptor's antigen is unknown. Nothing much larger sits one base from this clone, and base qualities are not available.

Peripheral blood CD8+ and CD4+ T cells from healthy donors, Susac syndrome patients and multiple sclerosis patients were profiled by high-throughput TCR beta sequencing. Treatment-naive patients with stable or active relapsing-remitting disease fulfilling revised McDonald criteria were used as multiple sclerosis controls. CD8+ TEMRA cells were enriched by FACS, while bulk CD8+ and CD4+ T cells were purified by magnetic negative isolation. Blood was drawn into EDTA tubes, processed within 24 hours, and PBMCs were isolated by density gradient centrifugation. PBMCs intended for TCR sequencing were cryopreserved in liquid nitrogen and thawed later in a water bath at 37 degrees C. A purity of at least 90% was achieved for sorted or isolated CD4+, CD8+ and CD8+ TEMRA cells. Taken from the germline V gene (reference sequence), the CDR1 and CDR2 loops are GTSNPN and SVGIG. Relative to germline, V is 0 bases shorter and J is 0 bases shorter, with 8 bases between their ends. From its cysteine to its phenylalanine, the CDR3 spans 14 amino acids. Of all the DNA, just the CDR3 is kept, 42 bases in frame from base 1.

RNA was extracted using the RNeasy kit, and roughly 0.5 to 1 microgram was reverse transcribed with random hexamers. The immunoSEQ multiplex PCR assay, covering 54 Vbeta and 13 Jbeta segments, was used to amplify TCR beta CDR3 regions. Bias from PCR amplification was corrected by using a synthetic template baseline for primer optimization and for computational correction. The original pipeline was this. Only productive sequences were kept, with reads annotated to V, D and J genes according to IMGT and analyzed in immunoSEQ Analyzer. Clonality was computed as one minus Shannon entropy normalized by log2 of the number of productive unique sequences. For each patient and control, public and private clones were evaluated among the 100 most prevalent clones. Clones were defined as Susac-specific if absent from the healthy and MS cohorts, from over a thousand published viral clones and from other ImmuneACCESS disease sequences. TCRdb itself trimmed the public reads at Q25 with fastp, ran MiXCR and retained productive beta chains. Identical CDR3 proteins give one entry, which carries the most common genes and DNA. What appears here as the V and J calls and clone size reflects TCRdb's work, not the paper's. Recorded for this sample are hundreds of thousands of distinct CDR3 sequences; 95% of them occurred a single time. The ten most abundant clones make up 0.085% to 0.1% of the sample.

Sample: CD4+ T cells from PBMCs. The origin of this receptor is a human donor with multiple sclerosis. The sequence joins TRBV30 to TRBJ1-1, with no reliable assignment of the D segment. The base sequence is TGTGCCTGGAGTGTACAGCTCATGAACACTGAAGCTTTCTTT. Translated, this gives CAWSVQLMNTEAFF.